These T cell receptor beta chains were read from a single sample in a study of OX40 agonist ivuxolimab in advanced cancers. Generated by immunoSEQ multiplex PCR, the TCRdb table keeps only in-frame clones and is missing some. Of about 81,000 clones listed, approximately 94% were seen once; the top ten hold over 11%. Sequences were derived from CD4+ or CD8+ T cells sorted from blood, sampled in a trial of the OX40 agonist ivuxolimab. The origin of the receptors is an adult with an advanced solid tumor such as melanoma, head and neck, liver or kidney cancer. Each CDR3 is given with its conserved first and last residue. Clone size, where shown, is once, few, many, or a class for clones that have expanded.

V gene	J gene	clone size	CDR3 protein
TRBV9	TRBJ2-1	.	CASSVAVSGLLDEQFF
TRBV27	.	.	CASSSNQFDEQYF
TRBV9	TRBJ2-3	.	CASSVGRGGSDTQYF
TRBV27	TRBJ1-5	.	CASRTGDGNQPQHF
TRBV15	TRBJ2-5	.	CATSRDHASGTETQYF
TRBV30	TRBJ1-2	.	CAWSVSVYGYTF
TRBV28	TRBJ2-7	once	CASSIMDEQYF
TRBV19	TRBJ1-1	.	CASIGAGGTEAFF
TRBV12-5	TRBJ2-2	once	CASAMYAGELFF
TRBV7-9	TRBJ1-2	.	CASSLGLRVDGYTF
TRBV6-5	TRBJ1-1	once	CASSSDTGQSTEAFF
TRBV5-6	TRBJ2-7	.	CASSLGTAIWAAYEQYF
TRBV5-1	TRBJ1-1	.	CASSLTGVNTEAFF
TRBV11-2	TRBJ2-1	.	CASSFTPRDTSRAEQFF
TRBV27	TRBJ1-4	.	CASSLYKGATNEKLFF
TRBV30	.	.	CAATSGNSYEQYF
TRBV18	TRBJ2-2	.	CASSPNTGELFF
TRBV13	TRBJ1-4	.	CASSTAATNEKLFF
TRBV27	TRBJ2-7	.	CASSFMSPTYEQYF
TRBV6-5	TRBJ1-1	.	CASSPRTGNTEAFF
TRBV27	TRBJ1-5	.	CASSPQGRTGPTTYQPQHF
TRBV27	TRBJ1-4	.	CASSLGTSGRKLFF
TRBV27	TRBJ1-5	.	CASSLWGQSNQPQHF
TRBV4-1	TRBJ1-1	once	CASSQDVRGLNTEAFF
TRBV7-2	TRBJ1-6	.	CASSLGGLSPLHF
TRBV6-5	TRBJ2-5	.	CASSPSGGVGKTQYF
TRBV29-1	TRBJ1-1	.	CSVPGQGTTTEAFF